The 24 T cell receptor beta chains reported below all come from one sample, sequenced in a study of untreated major depressive disorder. Using immunoSEQ multiplex PCR, the repertoire was profiled, and TCRdb retains in-frame clones only, with some absent. Of about 21,000 clones in the sample, approximately 95% were seen once. The sample taken for sequencing was CD4+ T cells from PBMCs. Source of these receptors: a man aged 25 to 40 in good health.

This clone was recorded once. The rearrangement uses TRBV4-2 and TRBJ1-1, with TRBD1 identical over 7 bases. Germline CDR1 and CDR2: LGHNA and YNFKEQ. The V and J ends lost 4 bases and 5 bases, in that order; junction bases with no gene match: 13. The CDR3 runs to 16 residues. This chain's CDR3 is CASSPYQGGWGTEAFF. The CDR3 DNA follows: TGTGCCAGCAGCCCCTACCAGGGGGGGTGGGGGACTGAAGCTTTCTTT.

The V and J genes are TRBV2 and TRBJ2-2; TRBD1 is a possible D gene (5 bases). There are 15 residues in the CDR3. V lost 2 bases, J lost 3 bases, and 10 bases lay in between. CDR1 and CDR2 (germline): SNHLY, FYNNEI. Here the CDR3 DNA reads TGTGCCAGCAGTGAACTTGACAGAGACACCGGGGAGCTGTTTTTT. Protein: CASSELDRDTGELFF.

The chain has TRBV2 and TRBJ2-1; 11 nucleotides agree with TRBD1. CDR1 and CDR2 (germline): SNHLY, FYNNEI. Trimming at V came to 6 bases and at J to 5 bases, leaving 15 bases not matched to a gene. CDR3 length: 18 amino acids. In DNA form, the CDR3 reads TGTGCCAGCAGCGGACAGGGGGCCGGGACTAGGCATCACAATGAGCAGTTCTTC. Translated: CASSGQGAGTRHHNEQFF.

The chain links TRBV29-1 to TRBJ2-7; 11 bases are shared with TRBD2. Germline V gene data show CDR1 as SQVTM and CDR2 as ANQGSEA. V shed 6 bases and J 1 base; nucleotides not matched to a gene: 5. CDR3 length: 14 amino acids. CDR3 nucleotides: TGCAGCGTACAGACTAGCGGGAATTCCTACGAGCAGTACTTC. Its translation: CSVQTSGNSYEQYF.

V is TRBV2 and J is TRBJ1-1; D is unresolved. CDR3 length equals 13 residues. Germline assignment: CDR1 SNHLY and CDR2 FYNNEI. Trimming removed 2 bases from V and 4 bases from J, with 8 bases in between. The CDR3 DNA follows: TGTGCCAGCAGTGAATGGGTAGGCACTGAAGCTTTCTTT. Encoded protein: CASSEWVGTEAFF. The full variable domain, with the rest looked up from reference TRBV2 and TRBJ1-1, is EPEVTQTPSHQVTQMGQEVILRCVPISNHLYFYWYRQILGQKVEFLVSFYNNEISEKSEIFDDQFSVERPDGSNFTLKIRSTKLEDSAMYFCASSEWVGTEAFFGQGTRLTVV.

The rearrangement links TRBV5-1 to TRBJ2-5; tentatively, D is TRBD1 or TRBD2 (8 bases each). The V end lost 6 bases, the J end lost 3 bases, and 18 bases lay between the germline ends. Per the germline V gene, CDR1 is SGHRS and CDR2 is YFSETQ. CDR3 length: 15 residues. CDR3 bases: TGCGCCAGCACCCGGACAGGGACTAGAGAAGAGACCCAGTACTTC. Translating it yields CASTRTGTREETQYF.

This chain links TRBV15 with TRBJ2-1, with TRBD1 matching 8 bases. CDR1 is LNHNV, CDR2 YYDKDF, per germline (reference sequence). There are 13 residues in the CDR3. V lost 9 bases, J lost 9 bases, and 10 bases stayed unmatched. CDR3 loop: CATGQGGGAEQFF. The CDR3, as DNA: TGTGCCACTGGACAGGGTGGGGGAGCTGAGCAGTTCTTC. Full variable domain (missing parts from reference TRBV15 and TRBJ2-1): DAMVIQNPRYQVTQFGKPVTLSCSQTLNHNVMYWYQQKSSQAPKLLFHYYDKDFNNEADTPDNFQSRRPNTSFCFLDIRSPGLGDTAMYLCATGQGGGAEQFFGPGTRLTVL.

The V gene is TRBV29-1, the J gene TRBJ1-1; weak D call: TRBD1 (6 bases). Germline loops: CDR1 SQVTM, CDR2 ANQGSEA. V was shortened by 5 bases and J by 8 bases, with 12 bases between the two germline ends. This CDR3 is built from 11 residues. CDR3 region: CSVRTVLEAFF. In DNA form, the CDR3 reads TGCAGCGTTCGGACAGTACTCGAAGCTTTCTTT. Drawing the rest from reference TRBV29-1 and TRBJ1-1, the complete variable domain is SAVISQKPSRDICQRGTSLTIQCQVDSQVTMMFWYRQQPGQSLTLIATANQGSEATYESGFVIDKFPISRPNLTFSTLTVSNMSPEDSSIYLCSVRTVLEAFFGQGTRLTVV.

This chain links TRBV7-3 with TRBJ2-1; 7 bases are shared with TRBD2. From germline, CDR1 is SGHTA and CDR2 FQGTGA. Trimming at V came to 5 bases and at J to 6 bases, leaving 7 bases not matched to a gene. This CDR3 region has 14 residues. The CDR3 coding sequence is TGTGCCAGCAGCGAAATCCTAGCGGCCAATGAGCAGTTCTTC. Translated, it gives CASSEILAANEQFF.

The rearrangement joins TRBV9 to TRBJ2-2, with no clear D. V was clipped by 0 bases and J by 0 bases, with 9 bases between them. Germline assignment: CDR1 SGDLS and CDR2 YYNGEE. The CDR3 runs 16 residues. The CDR3 spells CASSVGQRANTGELFF. In DNA form, the CDR3 reads TGTGCCAGCAGCGTAGGGCAGCGAGCGAACACCGGGGAGCTGTTTTTT.

The chain links TRBV27 to TRBJ2-7; 8 positions agree with TRBD1. Looked up from germline, CDR1 is MNHEY and CDR2 is SMNVEV (reference sequence). With 7 bases clipped from V and 5 bases from J, the junction kept 10 bases outside the gene matches. The CDR3 totals 14 residues. CDR3 in DNA: TGTGCCAGCACCTTGGCAGGGGGCCAGGACGAGCAGTACTTC. Protein product: CASTLAGGQDEQYF.

This clone turned up a few times. The chain employs TRBV5-1 and TRBJ1-5, with 12 bases that match TRBD1. The V gene end was trimmed by 4 bases and the J gene end by 6 bases; junction bases not matched to a gene: 5. The CDR3 runs 15 residues. Germline CDR1 and CDR2: SGHRS and YFSETQ. This chain's CDR3 is CASSPGQGAIQPQHF. CDR3 DNA sequence: TGCGCCAGCAGCCCGGGACAGGGGGCAATTCAGCCCCAGCATTTT.

The gene calls are TRBV18 and TRBJ2-7; 9 nucleotides agree with TRBD2. Germline CDR1 reads KGHSH; CDR2 reads LQKENI. The CDR3 sequence is 14 residues long. V gave up 3 bases and J gave up 5 bases; unmatched junction bases: 5. In nucleotides, the CDR3 is TGTGCCAGCTCACCGGCGGGGGGGGTCCACGAGCAGTACTTC. It yields the protein CASSPAGGVHEQYF.

The V gene is TRBV18, the J gene TRBJ1-2; D is uncertain. Between the trimmed V and J ends, which lost 3 bases and 8 bases, there was a span of 13 bases. The CDR3 sequence is 13 residues long. Germline V lookup: CDR1 KGHSH, CDR2 LQKENI. CDR3 sequence reads: CASSPYTAGGYTF. DNA of the CDR3: TGTGCCAGCTCACCCTATACCGCGGGAGGCTACACCTTC.

The table lists this clone with a count of one. The V gene is TRBV9, the J gene TRBJ1-2; D call uncertain. The germline V gene has CDR1 SGDLS and CDR2 YYNGEE. The CDR3 contains 13 residues. V was trimmed by 0 bases and J by 5 bases, leaving 8 bases between them. In nucleotides, the CDR3 is TGTGCCAGCAGCGTAGACTCCGCTTATGGCTACACCTTC. Its protein product is CASSVDSAYGYTF.

J is TRBJ1-5 and V is TRBV6-1, with 10 bases lining up with TRBD1. Germline CDR1 reads MNHNS; CDR2 reads SASEGT. J gave up 2 bases and V 6 bases, and 4 bases lay outside the gene matches. This CDR3 comprises 15 residues. CDR3 coding DNA: TGTGCCAGCAGCCAAGGACAGGGGGGCAATCAGCCCCAGCATTTT. As protein: CASSQGQGGNQPQHF.

The table lists this clone with a count of one. This sequence joins TRBV30 and TRBJ1-1, with 9 nucleotides matching TRBD1. Per germline, CDR1 GTSNPN and CDR2 SVGIG (reference sequence). Germline trimming cut 2 bases from V and 5 bases from J; bases unmatched to any gene: 6. This CDR3 is 14 amino acids long. The CDR3 sequence is CAWSPGQGRTEAFF. The CDR3 region has the DNA TGTGCCTGGAGTCCGGGACAGGGAAGGACTGAAGCTTTCTTT.

The chain links TRBV29-1 to TRBJ2-3; D gene uncertain. This CDR3 is 15 amino acids long. Trimming pared 3 bases from V and 3 bases from J, leaving 16 bases between. CDR1 SQVTM and CDR2 ANQGSEA come from the germline V gene. The CDR3 coding sequence is TGCAGCGTTGAGGTCCCTAGGACCTCTACAGATACGCAGTATTTT. Translation gives CSVEVPRTSTDTQYF.

The chain combines TRBV7-8 with TRBJ2-5; D is perhaps TRBD2 (5 bases). This CDR3 is built from 14 residues. Germline V lookup: CDR1 SGHVS, CDR2 FQNEAQ. V was clipped by 4 bases and J by 9 bases, with 18 bases between them. DNA for the CDR3: TGTGCCAGCAGCTACACGAAAACTATAGCGCCCCAGTACTTC. Translating gives CASSYTKTIAPQYF.

The genes are TRBV25-1 and TRBJ1-4; a possible D gene is TRBD1 (5 bases). This CDR3 region has 18 residues. V dropped 4 bases and J dropped 2 bases, with 20 bases sitting between them. The germline CDR1 and CDR2 sequences are MGHDK and SYGVNS. The CDR3 sequence: CASSVGFGRGITNEKLFF. Written as DNA, the CDR3 is TGTGCCAGCAGTGTAGGATTTGGACGGGGGATTACTAATGAAAAACTGTTTTTT.

The J gene is TRBJ1-1, the V gene TRBV6-5; the D gene is possibly TRBD1 (5 bases). Deletions cut 2 bases from V and 0 bases from J, with 7 bases between. Germline V gene lookup returns CDR1 MNHEY and CDR2 SVGAGI. CDR3 length: 14 residues. The CDR3 coding sequence is TGTGCCAGCAGTTACGGGGCGGTGAACACTGAAGCTTTCTTT. Translation gives CASSYGAVNTEAFF.

This chain joins TRBV5-1 and TRBJ2-2; the D gene is possibly TRBD2 (6 bases). CDR3 length equals 15 residues. The germline V and J ends were trimmed by 4 bases and 6 bases, with 16 bases remaining between them. In germline, CDR1 is SGHRS, CDR2 YFSETQ. In DNA, the CDR3 is TGCGCCAGCAGCCGCTTGGAGGAGGGCGCCGGGGAGCTGTTTTTT. Translating gives CASSRLEEGAGELFF.

This chain connects TRBV5-8 to TRBJ2-3, with D unclear. V lost 1 base and J 1 base, leaving 10 bases between the germline ends. This CDR3 region has 15 residues. The germline CDR1 and CDR2 sequences are SGHTS and YDEGEE. The CDR3 loop is CASSLSSAGTDTQYF. The CDR3 nucleotides are TGTGCCAGCAGCTTGTCATCCGCGGGCACAGATACGCAGTATTTT.

The chain joins TRBV19 to TRBJ1-3; the D gene is possibly TRBD1 (6 bases). V was shortened by 5 bases and J by 2 bases, with 19 bases between the two germline ends. Germline V lookup: CDR1 LNHDA, CDR2 SQIVND (reference sequence). The CDR3 is 17 amino acids. The CDR3 DNA sequence: TGTGCCAGTAGTCCCGCCTCCCACACAGGGACTGGAAACACCATATATTTT. It is translated as CASSPASHTGTGNTIYF. Supplemented by reference TRBV19 and TRBJ1-3, the full variable domain reads DGGITQSPKYLFRKEGQNVTLSCEQNLNHDAMYWYRQDPGQGLRLIYYSQIVNDFQKGDIAEGYSVSREKKESFPLTVTSAQKNPTAFYLCASSPASHTGTGNTIYFGEGSWLTVV.